The 23 T cell receptor beta chains below come from one sample, sequenced in a study of memory CD4+ T cells and cytomegalovirus serostatus. Clones were sequenced by immunoSEQ multiplex PCR, and TCRdb holds only the in-frame ones, with some missing. The sample includes about 64,000 clones, about 74% seen only once; the top ten take 0.75% to 0.9%. Single viable CD3+CD4+CD8-CD45RO+ cells were sorted as the memory CD4+ T cells. Sequencing input: memory CD4+ T cells from blood. All receptors derive from an adult in good health and CMV-seronegative.

The V call is TRBV6-5, the J call TRBJ1-2; D may be TRBD1 (6 bases). The CDR3 loop spans 14 amino acids. Germline V gives CDR1 MNHEY, CDR2 SVGAGI. V lost 7 bases and J 5 bases, leaving 17 bases between the germline ends. The CDR3 loop is CASTPHRDTYGYTF. In DNA form, the CDR3 reads TGTGCCAGCACCCCACACCGGGACACTTATGGCTACACCTTC.

The chain uses TRBV7-3 and TRBJ1-1; 7 bases fit TRBD1. Germline values: CDR1 SGHTA, CDR2 FQGTGA. With V trimmed by 5 bases and J by 5 bases, 5 bases remained unmatched. CDR3 size: 13 residues. This chain's CDR3 is CASSRQGDTEAFF. Written as DNA, the CDR3 is TGTGCCAGCAGCCGCCAGGGGGATACTGAAGCTTTCTTT.

J is TRBJ1-6 and V is TRBV7-8; D may be TRBD1 (5 bases). From germline, CDR1 is SGHVS and CDR2 FQNEAQ. This CDR3 region has 17 residues. V lost 6 bases and J lost 10, with 25 bases in between. The CDR3 DNA reads as TGTGCCAGCAGGCGGCTAGGGTTAGCAGGGTTCTGGTCACCCCTCCACTTT. It yields the protein CASRRLGLAGFWSPLHF.

The table lists this clone with a few counts. This chain uses TRBV27 with TRBJ1-6, with D perhaps TRBD1 (5 bases). Trimming took 3 bases from V and 3 from J, leaving 9 bases between them. CDR3 size: 15 residues. Germline CDR1 MNHEY, CDR2 SMNVEV (reference sequence). The CDR3, as DNA: TGTGCCAGCAGTTTGGAGGGGCTCTATAATTCACCCCTCCACTTT. Protein product: CASSLEGLYNSPLHF.

The rearrangement joins TRBV12-5 to TRBJ2-4; D ambiguous. CDR1 and CDR2 (germline): LGHNT, FRNRAP. The CDR3 loop spans 15 amino acids. The V end lost 5 bases, the J end lost 7 bases, and 18 bases lay between the germline ends. The CDR3 region has the DNA TGTGCTAGTGGTCCTGGCGGTAGTAGGGCGAACATTCAGTACTTC. Amino acids: CASGPGGSRANIQYF.

The chain couples TRBV27 to TRBJ1-5; 8 nucleotides agree with TRBD1. The CDR3 length is 15 residues. In germline, CDR1 is MNHEY, CDR2 SMNVEV (reference sequence). V was clipped by 7 bases and J by 0 bases; unmatched bases: 5. DNA for the CDR3: TGTGCCAGCAAGACAGGGGCTTTTAGCAATCAGCCCCAGCATTTT. Translation: CASKTGAFSNQPQHF.

V usage is TRBV28 and J usage is TRBJ2-7, with 12 bases matching TRBD2. Germline V CDR1 and CDR2: MDHEN, SYDVKM. V trimming: 6 bases; J trimming: 0 bases; junction bases outside the gene matches: 0. The CDR3 sequence is 14 residues long. CDR3 sequence (DNA): TGTGCCAGCAGGACTAGCGGGAGCTCCTACGAGCAGTACTTC. It codes for CASRTSGSSYEQYF.

The V gene is TRBV7-8, the J gene TRBJ2-7; weak D call: TRBD2 (6 bases). The V gene lost 5 bases and the J gene lost 1 base, with 18 bases spanning the gap. Germline V gene sequence: CDR1 SGHVS, CDR2 FQNEAQ. The CDR3 loop spans 16 amino acids. Here the CDR3 DNA reads TGTGCCAGCAGCCGAACGAGCGGGCGATCTTCCTACGAGCAGTACTTC. Residues: CASSRTSGRSSYEQYF.

A few counts support this clone. The V and J genes are TRBV4-1 and TRBJ2-5, with TRBD1 matching 11 bases. The CDR3 contains 17 residues. The trim removed 0 bases at V and 5 bases at J, leaving 8 bases unmatched. In germline, CDR1 is MGHRA, CDR2 YSYEKL. As DNA, the CDR3 is TGCGCCAGCAGCCAAGAAGGACAGGGGGCTTTGGGCGAGACCCAGTACTTC. Amino acids: CASSQEGQGALGETQYF.

This clone was counted only a few times. The J gene is TRBJ1-4, the V gene TRBV5-1; D perhaps matches TRBD1 (6 bases). The V end was cut by 0 bases, the J end by 8 bases, with 11 bases between. The germline gives CDR1 SGHRS, CDR2 YFSETQ. The CDR3 has 14 amino acids. CDR3 coding DNA: TGCGCCAGCAGCTTGGGGGGGGGCGCGGAAAAACTGTTTTTT. This sequence encodes CASSLGGGAEKLFF.

The chain recombines TRBV9 with TRBJ1-1, with 7 nucleotides matching TRBD1. Germline CDR1 reads SGDLS; CDR2 reads YYNGEE. CDR3 size: 14 residues. The junction had 13 bases not matched to a gene; V was cut back by 7 bases and J by 7 bases. The CDR3 spells CASRRGQGGGEAFF. CDR3 bases: TGTGCCAGCCGAAGGGGGCAGGGAGGCGGTGAAGCTTTCTTT.

This chain connects TRBV11-2 to TRBJ2-1; weak D call: TRBD1 (5 bases). Deletions cut 0 bases from V and 0 bases from J, with 18 bases between. The length of the CDR3 is 19 residues. Looked up from germline, CDR1 is SGHAT and CDR2 is FQNNGV. The CDR3 region is CASSLDHRQGGSSYNEQFF. The DNA for the CDR3 is TGTGCCAGCAGCTTAGACCATCGTCAGGGCGGATCCTCCTACAATGAGCAGTTCTTC.

The chain links TRBV18 to TRBJ1-2; tentatively, D is TRBD1 (6 bases). In germline, CDR1 is KGHSH, CDR2 LQKENI. V was shortened by 2 bases and J by 8 bases, with 9 bases between the two germline ends. This CDR3 has 12 residues. CDR3 region: CASSPTGNGYTF. CDR3 nucleotides: TGTGCCAGCTCACCAACAGGGAACGGCTACACCTTC.

The chain recombines TRBV19 with TRBJ2-7, with 9 positions matching TRBD1. The V and J ends lost 6 bases and 1 base, in that order; junction bases with no gene match: 7. Germline V gene lookup returns CDR1 LNHDA and CDR2 SQIVND (reference sequence). The CDR3 has 15 amino acids. CDR3 DNA: TGTGCCAGTAGAGGGGACAGGGCTGGTTCCTACGAGCAGTACTTC. Amino acid sequence: CASRGDRAGSYEQYF.

This chain connects TRBV10-3 to TRBJ2-1; no definite D call. This CDR3 has 13 amino acids. V lost 2 bases to trimming and J lost 4 bases, with 6 bases between them. Germline values: CDR1 ENHRY, CDR2 SYGVKD. The CDR3 loop is CAISEDSYNEQFF. The CDR3 bases are TGTGCCATCAGTGAGGACTCTTACAATGAGCAGTTCTTC.

The V and J genes are TRBV18 and TRBJ2-5; D not certain. Looked up from germline, CDR1 is KGHSH and CDR2 is LQKENI. This CDR3 region has 11 residues. V was clipped by 1 base and J by 7 bases, with 4 bases between them. CDR3 residues: CASSPQVTQYF. In DNA, the CDR3 is TGTGCCAGCTCACCACAGGTGACCCAGTACTTC. The full variable domain, with the rest looked up from reference TRBV18 and TRBJ2-5, is NAGVMQNPRHLVRRRGQEARLRCSPMKGHSHVYWYRQLPEEGLKFMVYLQKENIIDESGMPKERFSAEFPKEGPSILRIQQVVRGDSAAYFCASSPQVTQYFGPGTRLLVL.

The V gene is TRBV7-2, the J gene TRBJ2-7, with D perhaps TRBD2 (6 bases). This CDR3 is built from 14 residues. Between the trimmed V and J ends, which lost 2 bases and 4 bases, there was a span of 12 bases. Germline assignment: CDR1 SGHTA and CDR2 FQGNSA. CDR3 nucleotide sequence: TGTGCCAGCAGCTTAACGGCTAGCGAGTACGAGCAGTACTTC. Residues: CASSLTASEYEQYF. Full variable domain (rest looked up from reference TRBV7-2 and TRBJ2-7): GAGVSQSPSNKVTEKGKDVELRCDPISGHTALYWYRQSLGQGLEFLIYFQGNSAPDKSGLPSDRFSAERTGGSVSTLTIQRTQQEDSAVYLCASSLTASEYEQYFGPGTRLTVT.

V gene TRBV2 combines with J gene TRBJ2-3; 8 nucleotides agree with TRBD2. This CDR3 contains 15 residues. Germline V gene sequence: CDR1 SNHLY, CDR2 FYNNEI. Trimming removed 4 bases from V and 8 bases from J; junction bases left unmatched: 11. In DNA, the CDR3 is TGTGCCAGCAGTGGCGAGGGACTAGTGGGTGGTACGCAGTATTTT. This sequence encodes CASSGEGLVGGTQYF.

The V call is TRBV20-1, the J call TRBJ2-5; D call uncertain. Germline V gene data show CDR1 as DFQATT and CDR2 as SNEGSKA (reference sequence). V lost 6 bases to trimming and J lost 4 bases, with 9 bases between them. The CDR3 is made up of 11 amino acids. This CDR3 is CSAPLRETQYF. In nucleotides, the CDR3 is TGCAGTGCCCCCCTTAGAGAGACCCAGTACTTC.

CDR3 sequence (DNA): TGTGCCAGTGCCGCGGGCAGCACCTACAATGAGCAGTTCTTC. This translates into CASAAGSTYNEQFF. This chain uses TRBV6-6 with TRBJ2-1; a possible D gene is TRBD2 (5 bases). The CDR3 has 14 residues. Trimming pared 9 bases from V and 2 bases from J, leaving 14 bases between. Germline V gives CDR1 MNHNY, CDR2 SVGAGI (reference sequence).

The gene calls are TRBV7-2 and TRBJ2-5, with D perhaps TRBD1 (6 bases). The germline V gene encodes CDR1 SGHTA and CDR2 FQGNSA. Trimming removed 4 bases from V and 3 bases from J, with 15 bases in between. This CDR3 is built from 15 residues. In DNA, the CDR3 is TGTGCCAGCAGCTCCACCGGGACAAGCAAAGAGACCCAGTACTTC. This translates into CASSSTGTSKETQYF.

This chain links TRBV6-1 with TRBJ2-7, with TRBD2 as a possible D gene (5 bases). Deletions cut 7 bases from V and 1 base from J, with 8 bases between. The germline V gene encodes CDR1 MNHNS and CDR2 SASEGT. The length of the CDR3 is 12 residues. The CDR3 bases are TGTGCCAGCAACCTAGCATCCTACGAGCAGTACTTC. This encodes CASNLASYEQYF.

The rearrangement links TRBV10-3 to TRBJ2-5; a possible D gene is TRBD2 (7 bases). The germline V gene has CDR1 ENHRY and CDR2 SYGVKD. This CDR3 spans 16 amino acids. The germline V and J ends were trimmed by 5 bases and 5 bases, with 21 bases remaining between them. The CDR3 bases are TGTGCCATCAGTCTCAACCAGAGGGGGGGCCTGGAGACCCAGTACTTC. Residues: CAISLNQRGGLETQYF.